This paragraph covers one T cell receptor (beta chain) sequence. What antigen it recognizes has not been identified. Base qualities are not recorded, but no much larger clone differs from it by a single base. Libraries came from the immunoSEQ multiplex PCR assay. Alongside multiparametric flow cytometry, deep sequencing of rearranged TCR beta loci was used to profile the T cell repertoires. The clones in this table, taken by TCRdb from immuneACCESS, are in-frame only. Not every clone is retained; where verified, under half of the shortfall comes from an unresolved V gene, and the cause of the rest is unknown. Across this sample there are approximately 13,000 clones, with roughly four fifths seen only once. 25% to 30% of the sample comes from the top ten. The source of the sample is a study of lymphopenia after photon versus proton radiotherapy (dated by TCRdb to the late 2010s). Background on the whole study: The study compared the immunological effects of photon versus proton radiation therapy in patients with gastrointestinal tumors who developed high-grade lymphopenia. The goal of the study was to characterize the differences between the two radiation modalities in how they affect the immune system. The cohort included about 18 patients with gastrointestinal tumors who developed lymphopenia after receiving either photon or proton therapy.

The paper as a whole reports these results and caveats: The survival association was assessed only in patients who died, and the authors presented better survival with proton therapy as a possibility rather than a demonstrated result. Across the cohort, among patients who died, a greater drop in TCR diversity after the nadir was inversely correlated with overall survival time. After the lymphocyte count nadir, photon-treated repertoires showed oligoclonal expansion, especially of CD8+ Temra cells, which drove the drop in diversity. During treatment, patients who received photon therapy lost naive T cells and TCR diversity and gained effector/memory populations, whereas patients who received proton therapy remained relatively stable.

V is pruned by 6 bases and J by 5 bases, leaving 8 bases of the junction without a gene match. For CDR1 and CDR2, the germline V gene (reference sequence) lists LNHDA and SQIVND. Inclusive of the bounding cysteine and phenylalanine, the CDR3 is 15 residues long. The retained sequence is limited to the CDR3, 45 bases, with the frame set at the first base. This TCR came from a man aged 45 to 65 with gastric cancer. Recombination joined TRBV19 with TRBJ2-2; 8 central nucleotides agree with TRBD2. The material sequenced was peripheral blood, taken from a patient treated with photon-based radiotherapy. The CDR3 region: CASSQNPGGTGELFF. The sequenced DNA is TGTGCCAGTAGCCAAAACCCGGGGGGGACCGGGGAGCTGTTTTTT.